This T cell receptor (beta chain) was identified in a study of T cells in Graves' hyperthyroidism and ophthalmopathy. The V gene's germline CDR1 is SGHTA and CDR2 FQGNSA. The CDR3 runs 14 residues. The V and J ends lost 2 bases and 11 bases respectively, with 16 bases between them. Note on this clonotype: Its antigen is undetermined.

Amplified TCR beta CDR3 regions came from RNA transcripts. The TCR CDR3 was amplified in a first-round RT-PCR using the HTBI primer set. One entry per CDR3 protein results from TCRdb running MiXCR on the multiplex PCR reads. The table includes fewer than 750,000 distinct CDR3 sequences, about 45% detected once. Study findings and constraints: A model of 13 V-J features distinguished ophthalmopathy from stable hyperthyroidism.

Graves' hyperthyroidism qualified as stable when ophthalmopathy did not progress within 18 months. The study excluded patients with uncontrolled infection, other autoimmune disease, pregnancy or lactation. Every diagnosis used clinical symptoms, serum thyroxine and TRAb, thyroid ultrasound and orbital computed tomography. The chain has TRBV7-2 and TRBJ1-5, with D uncertain. The sequence came from a woman aged 18-35 years with Graves' hyperthyroidism. The sequencing input was peripheral blood or thyroid tissue (not recorded which). The CDR3 is CASSLWREGETQHF. As DNA, the CDR3 is TGTGCCAGCAGCTTATGGAGGGAGGGAGAGACCCAGCATTTT.